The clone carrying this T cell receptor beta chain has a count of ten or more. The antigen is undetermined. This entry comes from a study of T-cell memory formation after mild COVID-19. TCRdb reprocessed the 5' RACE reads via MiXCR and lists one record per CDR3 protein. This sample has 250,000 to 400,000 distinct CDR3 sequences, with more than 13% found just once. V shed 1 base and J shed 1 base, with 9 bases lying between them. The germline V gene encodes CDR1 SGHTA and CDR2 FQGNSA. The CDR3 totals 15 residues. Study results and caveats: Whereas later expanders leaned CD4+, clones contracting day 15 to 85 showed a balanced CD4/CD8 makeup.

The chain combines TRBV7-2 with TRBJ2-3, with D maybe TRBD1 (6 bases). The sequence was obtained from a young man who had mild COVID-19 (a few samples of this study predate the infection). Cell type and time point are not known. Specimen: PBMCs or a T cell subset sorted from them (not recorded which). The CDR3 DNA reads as TGTGCCAGCAGCTTAGAAGGGGGACGCACAGATACGCAGTATTTT. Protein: CASSLEGGRTDTQYF.